The clone carrying this TCR beta chain was detected a few times. Its antigen remains unknown. Unique molecular identifiers were built into the TCRbeta library. One entry per CDR3 protein, called by TCRdb with MiXCR from the PCR reads. The data hold roughly 100,000 distinct CDR3 sequences, with under 9% observed a single time. Germline loops: CDR1 DFQATT, CDR2 SNEGSKA (reference sequence). The length of the CDR3 is 13 residues. V trimming: 5 bases; J trimming: 8 bases; junction bases outside the gene matches: 9. This sample stems from a study of T-cell reconstitution after alpha-beta-depleted transplantation in children. Study-level results: Newly produced T cells mostly accounted for T-cell counts and diversity one year post-transplant. From surviving recipient T cells and thymic progenitors came the high day-60 TCRbeta diversity observed in some patients. Alpha-beta T cells present about two months after transplant were reported to originate from several hundred expanded graft clones.

The TCR comes from a boy under 10 years old with acute lymphoblastic leukemia, due to receive a stem cell transplant. The sample was PBMCs, taken before TCRalphabeta/CD19-depleted stem cell transplant. The chain is built from TRBV20-1 and TRBJ1-2; 9 bases map to TRBD1. CDR3 sequence (DNA): TGCAGTGCTGATGGGGACAGGGAGGGCGGCTACACCTTC. Residues: CSADGDREGGYTF.